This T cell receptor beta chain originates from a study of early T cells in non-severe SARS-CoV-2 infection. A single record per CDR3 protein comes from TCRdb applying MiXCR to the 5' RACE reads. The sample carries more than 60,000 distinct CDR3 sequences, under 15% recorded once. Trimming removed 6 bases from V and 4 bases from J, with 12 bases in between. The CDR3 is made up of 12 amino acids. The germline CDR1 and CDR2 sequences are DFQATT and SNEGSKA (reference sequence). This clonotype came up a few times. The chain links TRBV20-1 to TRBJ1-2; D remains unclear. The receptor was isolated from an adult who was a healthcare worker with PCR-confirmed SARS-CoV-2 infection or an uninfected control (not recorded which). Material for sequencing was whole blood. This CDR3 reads CSAWLPLYGYTF. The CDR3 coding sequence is TGCAGTGCCTGGTTGCCCCTCTATGGCTACACCTTC.